A selection of T cell receptor beta chains follows, all from one sample in a study of human versus mouse CDR3 diversity and MHC coevolution. Sequencing was performed with immunoSEQ multiplex PCR; in TCRdb, only in-frame clones are kept and a portion is missing. This table has roughly 86,000 clones, 93% appearing once. What was sequenced was naive CD4+ T cells from blood. The receptors shown here come from a person between 25 and 75 years old in good health. CDR3s include the opening cysteine and the closing phenylalanine or tryptophan. Fields, in order: D gene, CDR3 length, J gene, V gene, CDR3 DNA, CDR3 protein. The D gene is left open where the match is weak.

D: .; length: 14; J: TRBJ1-2; V: TRBV30; DNA: TGTGCCTGGAGTGTACGAGGCAGGGGCTATGGCTACACCTTC; CDR3: CAWSVRGRGYGYTF
D: TRBD1; length: 16; J: TRBJ1-4; V: TRBV30; DNA: TGTGCCTGGAACCATTTTGGGGGGACAGGGTTAGAAAAACTGTTTTTT; CDR3: CAWNHFGGTGLEKLFF
D: .; length: 16; J: TRBJ2-7; V: TRBV18; DNA: TGTGCCAGCTCACCAGGACTTGTGGAGGGGTCGGGCGAGCAGTACTTC; CDR3: CASSPGLVEGSGEQYF
D: .; length: 15; J: TRBJ1-1; V: TRBV5-4; DNA: TGTGCCAGCAGCCCCAAAAAGGGACAGAACACTGAAGCTTTCTTT; CDR3: CASSPKKGQNTEAFF
D: .; length: 14; J: TRBJ1-1; V: TRBV30; DNA: TGTGCCTGGAGTAAAACAGCCGGGGGCACTGAAGCTTTCTTT; CDR3: CAWSKTAGGTEAFF
D: .; length: 14; J: TRBJ1-1; V: TRBV18; DNA: TGTGCCAGCTCCCGAACTAATACGAACACTGAAGCTTTCTTT; CDR3: CASSRTNTNTEAFF
D: TRBD2; length: 15; J: TRBJ2-7; V: TRBV15; DNA: TGTGCCAGCAAATCCGGGACTAGCGGAAACTACGAGCAGTACTTC; CDR3: CASKSGTSGNYEQYF
D: .; length: 16; J: TRBJ1-1; V: TRBV14; DNA: TGTGCCAGCAGCCAAGGGCAGGGGAGACCGAACACTGAAGCTTTCTTT; CDR3: CASSQGQGRPNTEAFF
D: TRBD1; length: 16; J: TRBJ2-3; V: TRBV11-2; DNA: TGTGCCAGCAGCTTCCGCGGGACAGGGGGGATAGATACGCAGTATTTT; CDR3: CASSFRGTGGIDTQYF
D: .; length: 16; J: TRBJ2-2; V: TRBV9; DNA: TGTGCCAGCAGCGTAGCACAGGAGGGCTCCACCGGGGAGCTGTTTTTT; CDR3: CASSVAQEGSTGELFF
D: TRBD2; length: 15; J: TRBJ2-5; V: TRBV5-8; DNA: TGTGCCAGCAGCTTCGGGACTAGCGGGAGCGAGACCCAGTACTTC; CDR3: CASSFGTSGSETQYF
D: TRBD2; length: 14; J: TRBJ2-1; V: TRBV10-3; DNA: TGTGCCATCAGTGACGGGCGGGGGGGCAATGAGCAGTTCTTC; CDR3: CAISDGRGGNEQFF
D: TRBD1; length: 15; J: TRBJ1-2; V: TRBV18; DNA: TGTGCCAGCTCACCGGGACAGGACCCTAACTATGGCTACACCTTC; CDR3: CASSPGQDPNYGYTF
D: TRBD2; length: 15; J: TRBJ2-5; V: TRBV4-2; DNA: TGTGCCAGCAGCCAAGACGGGAGGCGACAAGAGACCCAGTACTTC; CDR3: CASSQDGRRQETQYF
D: .; length: 15; J: TRBJ2-5; V: TRBV5-8; DNA: TGTGCCAGCAGCTTCCATCGGGTCAGCCAAGAGACCCAGTACTTC; CDR3: CASSFHRVSQETQYF
D: TRBD1; length: 16; J: TRBJ1-2; V: TRBV18; DNA: TGTGCCAGCTCACTTGGACAGGGGGCTTCGGGTTATGGCTACACCTTC; CDR3: CASSLGQGASGYGYTF